The 9 T cell receptor beta chains in this list originate from one sample, sequenced in a study of T-cell reconstitution after alpha-beta-depleted transplantation in children. The authors prepared the TCRbeta library with unique molecular identifiers. TCRdb analysed the PCR reads with MiXCR anew, one entry per CDR3 protein. Of about 830,000 distinct CDR3 sequences in the sample, about 16% were seen once. The source was PBMCs, mostly from graft donor cells, collected 360 days after TCRalphabeta/CD19-depleted stem cell transplant. The receptors shown here come from a male patient between 10 and 17 years old who had a stem cell transplant for acute lymphoblastic leukemia, so the T cells may come from the graft donor.

The gene calls are TRBV13 and TRBJ2-7; the match to TRBD1 covers 7 bases. Trimming at V came to 5 bases and at J to 3 bases, leaving 7 bases not matched to a gene. Germline V gene data show CDR1 as PRHDT and CDR2 as FYEKMQ (reference sequence). This CDR3 has 14 residues. This CDR3 is CASSPDRQFYEQYF. The CDR3 coding sequence is TGTGCCAGCAGCCCGGACAGGCAGTTCTACGAGCAGTACTTC.

This clonotype was seen a handful of times. This chain connects TRBV20-1 to TRBJ1-2; 7 nucleotides match TRBD1. With 4 bases clipped from V and 4 bases from J, the junction kept 15 bases outside the gene matches. In germline, CDR1 is DFQATT, CDR2 SNEGSKA (reference sequence). The CDR3 sequence is 16 residues long. The CDR3 DNA is TGCAGTGCTACCCACTTACAGGGGCCCAGGAGCTATGGCTACACCTTC. It specifies CSATHLQGPRSYGYTF.

V usage is TRBV11-3 and J usage is TRBJ2-1, with a weak D call TRBD1 (6 bases). The V gene lost 1 base and the J gene lost 7 bases, with 14 bases spanning the gap. The CDR3 loop spans 15 amino acids. Germline values: CDR1 SGHNT, CDR2 YENEEA. The CDR3 protein is CASSLGGPLWNEQFF. CDR3 sequence (DNA): TGTGCCAGCAGCTTAGGGGGGCCGTTGTGGAATGAGCAGTTCTTC.

This clonotype was observed a handful of times. The gene calls are TRBV25-1 and TRBJ1-5, with TRBD1 as a possible D gene (5 bases). CDR3 length: 15 residues. Germline V CDR1 and CDR2: MGHDK, SYGVNS. Trimming removed 1 base from V and 3 bases from J, with 10 bases in between. The CDR3 spells CASSELGGYNQPQHF. Written as DNA, the CDR3 is TGTGCCAGCAGTGAATTGGGGGGTTACAATCAGCCCCAGCATTTT.

This rearrangement joins TRBV6-1 to TRBJ2-3; D is possibly TRBD2 (5 bases). Deletions cut 6 bases from V and 5 bases from J, with 15 bases between. Germline CDR1 and CDR2: MNHNS and SASEGT. The CDR3 is made up of 14 amino acids. The CDR3 loop reads CASRSGEWRDTQYF. CDR3 coding DNA: TGTGCCAGCAGATCCGGGGAATGGAGAGATACGCAGTATTTT.

This clonotype was seen more than once but under ten times. CDR3 DNA sequence: TGCAGTACCGACGGCCTACAGGGTTCGCAGAAAAAGGAGACCCAGTACTTC. Translated, it gives CSTDGLQGSQKKETQYF. The rearrangement joins TRBV20-1 to TRBJ2-5; a possible D gene is TRBD1 (6 bases). The V gene lost 8 bases and the J gene lost 5 bases, with 30 bases spanning the gap. Germline CDR1 reads DFQATT; CDR2 reads SNEGSKA (reference sequence). The CDR3 runs 17 residues.

This clonotype came up a few times. The chain joins TRBV4-1 to TRBJ2-7, with 13 bases aligning to TRBD2. The CDR3 covers 18 residues. Germline V CDR1 and CDR2: MGHRA, YSYEKL. V trimming: 4 bases; J trimming: 0 bases; junction bases outside the gene matches: 9. The CDR3 nucleotides are TGCGCCAGCAGCCTTTTCCCGGGACTAGCGGGACCCTCCTACGAGCAGTACTTC. Residues: CASSLFPGLAGPSYEQYF.

This clonotype was observed a few times. V usage is TRBV6-5 and J usage is TRBJ2-7; D tentatively fits TRBD1 or TRBD2 (5 bases each). CDR1 and CDR2 (germline): MNHEY, SVGAGI. The CDR3 is made up of 15 amino acids. V was pared by 0 bases and J by 3 bases, with 12 bases between. CDR3 region: CASSYSGTQYYEQYF. The CDR3, as DNA: TGTGCCAGCAGTTACTCCGGGACCCAATACTACGAGCAGTACTTC.

V is TRBV18 and J is TRBJ2-7; no clear D gene. V was pared by 2 bases and J by 6 bases, with 8 bases between. The CDR3 has 12 residues. CDR1 and CDR2 (germline): KGHSH, LQKENI. CDR3 nucleotide sequence: TGTGCCAGCTCACCATCGTCCCCCGAGCAGTACTTC. Translated: CASSPSSPEQYF.